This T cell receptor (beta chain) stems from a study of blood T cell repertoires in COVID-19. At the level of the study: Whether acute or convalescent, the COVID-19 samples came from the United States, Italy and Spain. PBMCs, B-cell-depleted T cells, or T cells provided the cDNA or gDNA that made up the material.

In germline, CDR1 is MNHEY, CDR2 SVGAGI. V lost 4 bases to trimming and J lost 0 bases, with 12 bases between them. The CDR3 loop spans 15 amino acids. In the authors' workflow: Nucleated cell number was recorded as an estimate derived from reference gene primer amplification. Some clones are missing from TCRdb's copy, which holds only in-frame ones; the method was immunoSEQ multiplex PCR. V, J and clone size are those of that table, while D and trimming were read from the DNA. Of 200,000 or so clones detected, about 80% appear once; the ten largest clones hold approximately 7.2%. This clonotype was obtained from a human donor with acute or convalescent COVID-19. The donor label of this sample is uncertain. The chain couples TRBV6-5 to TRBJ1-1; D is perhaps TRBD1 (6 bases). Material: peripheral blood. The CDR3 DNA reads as TGTGCCAGCAGTTCTTACAGGGTCATGAACACTGAAGCTTTCTTT. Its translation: CASSSYRVMNTEAFF.